This T cell receptor (beta chain) was found in a study of T cell responses to AZD1222 COVID-19 vaccine. Turning to the study itself: Second doses at about 4 or about 12 weeks were pooled. Broader study findings: All repertoire sampling was performed exclusively after the peak T cell response. CD4 TCRs covered the whole spike, strongest at regions 160-218 and 743-854.

Sequencing used immunoSEQ multiplex PCR; TCRdb keeps in-frame clones, though not all of them. This sample has 110,000 to 150,000 clones, with roughly 92% found just once. About this clone itself: The antigen is undetermined. Its ends do not fully match the called genes, so a read error is possible.

Sequences were derived from peripheral blood, sampled on day 0 of AZD1222 vaccination. The TCR originated in an adult in good health.

The CDR3 DNA sequence: TGTGCCAGCACCACCGAGACAGGGCATGTCGGGTTC. Residues: CASTTETGHVGF. This chain uses TRBV6-5 with TRBJ1-2; 7 nucleotides align to TRBD1. The CDR3 covers 12 residues. In germline, CDR1 is MNHEY, CDR2 SVGAGI.